These 18 T cell receptor beta chains were sequenced from one sample in a study of human T cells and chemical hapten exposure. In the library, unique molecular identifiers were attached to individual cDNA molecules. TCRdb analysed the reads with MiXCR anew, one entry per CDR3 protein. The data contain 120,000 or so distinct CDR3 sequences, roughly 8.5% of them seen just once; the ten biggest clones take up 1.4%. Extraction of total RNA was performed on unfractionated whole blood. Sequenced input: whole blood. Receptors were obtained from a human donor in good health. Some clones in this sample may be carry-over from other donors' samples.

This clonotype was seen many times. The CDR3 DNA reads TGTGCCAGCAGTGACCGACAGGGGCCGGGCTTCTATGGCTACACCTTC. Translating it yields CASSDRQGPGFYGYTF. The chain couples TRBV6-4 to TRBJ1-2, with 8 positions matching TRBD1. The V gene end was trimmed by 2 bases and the J gene end by 4 bases; junction bases not matched to a gene: 9. The CDR3 is 16 amino acids. Germline values: CDR1 MRHNA, CDR2 SNTAGT.

The chain uses TRBV10-3 and TRBJ2-1; 7 bases agree with TRBD1. This CDR3 comprises 13 residues. CDR1 ENHRY and CDR2 SYGVKD come from the germline V gene. The trim removed 4 bases at V and 6 bases at J, leaving 3 bases unmatched. The CDR3 DNA sequence: TGTGCCATCAGTGGCAGGACAGGCAATGAGCAGTTCTTC. Residues: CAISGRTGNEQFF.

This chain links TRBV5-1 with TRBJ1-3, with D unresolved. Germline CDR1 and CDR2: SGHRS and YFSETQ. V was cut by 6 bases and J by 4 bases, with 17 bases left in between. The length of the CDR3 is 15 residues. CDR3: CASKLGPRSGNTIYF. The CDR3 DNA is TGCGCCAGCAAGTTAGGCCCGCGCTCCGGAAACACCATATATTTT.

This clonotype was found a few times. The V call is TRBV11-2, the J call TRBJ2-2; 9 bases are a match to TRBD2. The CDR3 is made up of 17 amino acids. The germline CDR1 and CDR2 sequences are SGHAT and FQNNGV. The junction had 10 bases not matched to a gene; V was cut back by 0 bases and J by 8 bases. CDR3 sequence (DNA): TGTGCCAGCAGCTTAGATCAAGTTAGCGGGAGTGCGGGGGAGCTGTTTTTT. This codes for CASSLDQVSGSAGELFF.

This clonotype was seen ten or more times. The chain links TRBV20-1 to TRBJ2-7; 8 nucleotides match TRBD1. After removal of 0 bases from V and 3 bases from J, the junction contained 7 bases not matched to a gene. The CDR3 loop spans 15 amino acids. Per the germline V gene, CDR1 is DFQATT and CDR2 is SNEGSKA (reference sequence). This CDR3 reads CSARDLGQENYEQYF. The CDR3 region has the DNA TGCAGTGCTAGAGACTTGGGACAGGAGAACTACGAGCAGTACTTC.

About this clonotype itself: The junction shows a germline mismatch at one end, possibly a read error. The V and J genes are TRBV10-3 and TRBJ1-1, with D possibly TRBD1 on 6 matching bases. The CDR3 is 14 residues long. Germline CDR1 and CDR2: ENHRY and SYGVKD. The CDR3 reads CASSGLTGTTEAFF. The CDR3 coding sequence is TGTGCCAGCAGTGGGTTAACAGGGACCACTGAAGCTTTCTTT.

This clonotype occurred many times. The gene calls are TRBV24-1 and TRBJ1-5, with 7 positions matching TRBD1. Germline-derived CDR1 and CDR2 are KGHDR and SFDVKD. After removal of 4 bases from V and 2 bases from J, the junction contained 4 bases not matched to a gene. The CDR3 contains 15 residues. CDR3 in DNA: TGTGCCACCAGTGAGCGGACAGGACGCAATCAGCCCCAGCATTTT. This encodes CATSERTGRNQPQHF.

The CDR3 loop reads CASSEAQGLAVTYEQYF. In DNA form, the CDR3 reads TGTGCCAGCAGTGAAGCGCAAGGACTAGCGGTTACCTACGAGCAGTACTTC. This rearrangement joins TRBV2 to TRBJ2-7, with 10 bases identical to TRBD2. This CDR3 spans 17 amino acids. CDR1 SNHLY and CDR2 FYNNEI come from the germline V gene. J was trimmed by 2 bases and V by 0 bases; bases with no gene match: 7.

This clonotype was counted many times. This sequence joins TRBV9 and TRBJ2-1; no reliable D call. The V gene lost 4 bases and the J gene lost 5 bases, with 13 bases spanning the gap. CDR1 is SGDLS and CDR2 is YYNGEE in the germline V gene. The CDR3 covers 14 residues. In DNA form, the CDR3 reads TGTGCCAGCAGCCTAAAACCCCTGAACAATGAGCAGTTCTTC. This gives the protein CASSLKPLNNEQFF.

This clonotype was seen more than once but under ten times. The V gene is TRBV4-2, the J gene TRBJ2-7, with D hard to call. From germline, CDR1 is LGHNA and CDR2 YNFKEQ. The CDR3 runs to 16 residues. The germline V and J ends were trimmed by 0 bases and 2 bases, with 14 bases remaining between them. The CDR3 bases are TGTGCCAGCAGCCAAGACGTACCCGGAACTACCTACGAGCAGTACTTC. Translated, it gives CASSQDVPGTTYEQYF.

There are many counts of this clonotype. The V call is TRBV25-1, the J call TRBJ2-7; no clear D. The CDR3 spans 11 residues. V was pared by 7 bases and J by 4 bases, with 8 bases between. CDR1 is MGHDK and CDR2 is SYGVNS in the germline V gene. Here the CDR3 reads CASKGGYEQYF. DNA for the CDR3: TGTGCCAGCAAGGGTGGGTACGAGCAGTACTTC.

This clonotype was seen many times. J is TRBJ2-6 and V is TRBV11-2, with 7 bases identical to TRBD1. This CDR3 is built from 15 residues. After removal of 5 bases from V and 2 bases from J, the junction contained 3 bases not matched to a gene. CDR1 is SGHAT, CDR2 FQNNGV, per germline. The CDR3 coding sequence is TGTGCCAGCAGCCCGACAGGGACTGGGGCCAACGTCCTGACTTTC. It specifies CASSPTGTGANVLTF.

This clonotype was counted many times. The V call is TRBV7-9, the J call TRBJ2-7; D may be TRBD1 or TRBD2 (5 bases each). The V gene's germline CDR1 is SEHNR and CDR2 FQNEAQ (reference sequence). V lost 1 base, J lost 11 bases, and 12 bases lay in between. The CDR3 consists of 12 residues. The CDR3 DNA sequence: TGTGCCAGCAGCTTAGTTGAACAGGAGGAGTACTTC. It yields the protein CASSLVEQEEYF. Supplemented by reference TRBV7-9 and TRBJ2-7, the full variable domain reads DTGVSQNPRHKITKRGQNVTFRCDPISEHNRLYWYRQTLGQGPEFLTYFQNEAQLEKSRLLSDRFSAERPKGSFSTLEIQRTEQGDSAMYLCASSLVEQEEYFGPGTRLTVT.

This clonotype was observed a few times. The chain is built from TRBV6-2 or TRBV6-3 and TRBJ2-7; the match to TRBD2 covers 7 bases. The V gene's germline CDR1 is MNHEY and CDR2 SVGEGT. Trimming took 0 bases from V and 4 from J; bases not matched to a gene: 9. The CDR3 has 16 amino acids. The CDR3 spells CASSYSSGAIGYEQYF. DNA for the CDR3: TGTGCCAGCAGTTACTCCAGCGGGGCCATAGGATACGAGCAGTACTTC.

In this sample, this clonotype turned up a few times. This chain joins TRBV20-1 and TRBJ2-1; D is perhaps TRBD1 or TRBD2 (5 bases each). CDR1 and CDR2 from the germline V gene are DFQATT and SNEGSKA (reference sequence). CDR3 length: 12 residues. V was trimmed by 1 base and J by 5 bases, leaving 6 bases between them. The CDR3 sequence: CSARGGNNEQFF. CDR3 bases: TGCAGTGCTAGAGGGGGGAACAATGAGCAGTTCTTC.

The genes are TRBV3-1 and TRBJ1-1, with a possible D match to TRBD1 (6 bases). Deletions cut 2 bases from V and 8 bases from J, with 15 bases between. CDR1 and CDR2 (germline): LGHDT, YNNKEL (reference sequence). This CDR3 has 14 residues. The CDR3 is CASSQQGRKSEAFF. CDR3 nucleotide sequence: TGTGCCAGCAGCCAACAGGGGAGGAAGAGCGAAGCTTTCTTT.

This clonotype has only a few counts. This chain connects TRBV7-9 to TRBJ2-1; D not resolved. V lost 2 bases to trimming and J lost 6 bases, with 8 bases between them. The germline V gene encodes CDR1 SEHNR and CDR2 FQNEAQ (reference sequence). The CDR3 spans 13 residues. CDR3 protein: CASSLLPSNEQFF. The CDR3 nucleotides read TGTGCCAGCAGCTTACTCCCGAGCAATGAGCAGTTCTTC.

This clonotype was seen many times. This rearrangement joins TRBV28 to TRBJ2-5; D is unresolved. V was pared by 8 bases and J by 7 bases, with 14 bases between. This CDR3 contains 12 residues. Germline V gene lookup returns CDR1 MDHEN and CDR2 SYDVKM. The DNA for the CDR3 is TGTGCCAGCGGTATATCCGTGGGGACCCAGTACTTC. Its translation is CASGISVGTQYF. Looking up the rest from reference TRBV28 and TRBJ2-5 gives the full variable domain: DVKVTQSSRYLVKRTGEKVFLECVQDMDHENMFWYRQDPGLGLRLIYFSYDVKMKEKGDIPEGYSVSREKKERFSLILESASTNQTSMYLCASGISVGTQYFGPGTRLLVL.